Listed here is a single T cell receptor (beta chain). Looked up from germline, CDR1 is LGHNT and CDR2 is FRNRAP. Deletions cut 1 base from V and 5 bases from J, with 13 bases between. CDR3 length: 15 amino acids. The method was immunoSEQ multiplex PCR; TCRdb's version includes in-frame clones alone and lacks a portion of them. Here the sample spans about 80,000 clones, more than 70% being singletons. The data were obtained in a study of blood T cell repertoires in COVID-19. V is TRBV12-5 and J is TRBJ2-3, with D possibly TRBD1 on 5 matching bases. The sample taken for sequencing was peripheral blood. This TCR derives from an older man with active or convalescent COVID-19. This CDR3 is CASGLGSLRGDTQYF. In DNA form, the CDR3 reads TGTGCTAGTGGTTTGGGGTCCCTAAGGGGAGATACGCAGTATTTT.